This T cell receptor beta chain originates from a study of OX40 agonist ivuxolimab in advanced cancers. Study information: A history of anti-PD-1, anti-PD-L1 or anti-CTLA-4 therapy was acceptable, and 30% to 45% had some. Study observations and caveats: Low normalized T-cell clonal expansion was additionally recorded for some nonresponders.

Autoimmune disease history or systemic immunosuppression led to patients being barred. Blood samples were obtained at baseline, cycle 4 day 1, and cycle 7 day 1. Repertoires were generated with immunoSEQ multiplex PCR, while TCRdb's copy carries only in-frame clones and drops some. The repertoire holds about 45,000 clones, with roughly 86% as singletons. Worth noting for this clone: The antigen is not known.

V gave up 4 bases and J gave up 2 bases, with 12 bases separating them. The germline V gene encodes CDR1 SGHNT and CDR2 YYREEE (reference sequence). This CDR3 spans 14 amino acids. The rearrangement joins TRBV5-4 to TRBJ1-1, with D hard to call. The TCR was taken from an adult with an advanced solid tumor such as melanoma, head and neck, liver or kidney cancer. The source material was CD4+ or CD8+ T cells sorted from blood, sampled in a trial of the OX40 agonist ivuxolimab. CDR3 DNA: TGTGCCAGCAGCCCGCCCGGGATAAACACTGAAGCTTTCTTT. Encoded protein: CASSPPGINTEAFF.